What follows are 15 T cell receptor beta chains derived from one specimen sequenced in a study of T-cell reconstitution after alpha-beta-depleted transplantation in children. Unique molecular identifiers were incorporated when the TCRbeta library was constructed. In TCRdb, the PCR reads were re-called with MiXCR into one record per CDR3 protein. The sample yields about 300,000 distinct CDR3 sequences, around 9.1% seen once. Here the sequenced sample was PBMCs, taken before TCRalphabeta/CD19-depleted stem cell transplant. The receptors were sampled from a boy in the first two years of life with acute myeloid leukemia, due to receive a stem cell transplant.

The chain recombines TRBV12-3 or TRBV12-4 with TRBJ2-1; D remains unclear. Trimming pared 6 bases from V and 5 bases from J, leaving 11 bases between. CDR3 length: 13 residues. The CDR3 here is CASSSLADNEQFF. The DNA of the CDR3 is TGTGCCAGCAGCAGCCTTGCGGACAATGAGCAGTTCTTC.

This clonotype was seen ten or more times. The chain's CDR3 is CASSFRGGPRGSDTQYF. The CDR3 bases are TGTGCCAGCAGCTTCCGCGGGGGGCCCCGGGGTTCAGATACGCAGTATTTT. The J gene is TRBJ2-3, the V gene TRBV7-9; TRBD2 matches at 8 bases. J was trimmed by 4 bases and V by 3 bases; bases with no gene match: 12. Looked up from germline, CDR1 is SEHNR and CDR2 is FQNEAQ (reference sequence). The CDR3 contains 17 residues.

The chain employs TRBV28 and TRBJ1-4; perhaps TRBD1 as D (6 bases). The CDR3 has 13 amino acids. The V gene's germline CDR1 is MDHEN and CDR2 SYDVKM. V was pared by 10 bases and J by 8 bases, with 17 bases between. The CDR3 spells CATNPGAGEKLFF. The CDR3 DNA reads as TGTGCCACCAACCCGGGGGCGGGGGAAAAACTGTTTTTT.

The genes are TRBV5-6 and TRBJ1-4, with TRBD1 identical over 9 bases. Germline values: CDR1 SGHDT, CDR2 YYEEEE. The CDR3 runs 15 residues. V shed 3 bases and J 4 bases; nucleotides not matched to a gene: 4. The CDR3 bases are TGTGCCAGCAGCTGGGGGACAGGGTTTAATGAAAAACTGTTTTTT. Translated, it gives CASSWGTGFNEKLFF.

This clonotype was counted at least ten times. Here the CDR3 DNA reads TGTGCCAGCAGCGCCGGACCTACCTGGGGAGAGACCCAGTACTTC. It yields the protein CASSAGPTWGETQYF. The chain couples TRBV28 to TRBJ2-5; D gene uncertain. With 6 bases removed from V and 4 bases from J, the gap between germline ends came to 18 bases. Germline V CDR1 and CDR2: MDHEN, SYDVKM. This CDR3 is built from 15 residues.

The chain combines TRBV5-1 with TRBJ2-1; D not resolved. This CDR3 has 15 amino acids. Per the germline V gene, CDR1 is SGHRS and CDR2 is YFSETQ. V was clipped by 0 bases and J by 5 bases, with 12 bases between them. The CDR3 spells CASSLEVAPNNEQFF. The CDR3 nucleotides read TGCGCCAGCAGCTTGGAGGTAGCACCGAACAATGAGCAGTTCTTC.

At least ten counts were recorded for this clonotype. The chain recombines TRBV28 with TRBJ2-5; TRBD1 matches at 8 bases. The trim removed 5 bases at V and 1 base at J, leaving 6 bases unmatched. Germline V gene data show CDR1 as MDHEN and CDR2 as SYDVKM. The CDR3 loop spans 15 amino acids. CDR3 sequence reads: CASSPLDRGQETQYF. As DNA, the CDR3 is TGTGCCAGCAGTCCCCTAGACAGGGGCCAAGAGACCCAGTACTTC.

In this sample, this clonotype turned up a few times. This chain uses TRBV25-1 with TRBJ2-3; 12 bases map to TRBD2. This CDR3 contains 15 residues. J gave up 6 bases and V 6 bases, and 7 bases lay outside the gene matches. The V gene's germline CDR1 is MGHDK and CDR2 SYGVNS. The CDR3 DNA reads TGTGCCAGCAGCCCCACTAGCGGGGGGTCCGATACGCAGTATTTT. Protein product: CASSPTSGGSDTQYF.

This clonotype was observed many times. The V call is TRBV7-9, the J call TRBJ2-3; D not resolved. Germline assignment: CDR1 SEHNR and CDR2 FQNEAQ (reference sequence). This CDR3 region has 14 residues. Deletions cut 0 bases from V and 4 bases from J, with 8 bases between. The CDR3 is CASSLAWGSDTQYF. CDR3 nucleotides: TGTGCCAGCAGCTTAGCTTGGGGTTCAGATACGCAGTATTTT.

The rearrangement uses TRBV7-2 and TRBJ2-7, with 10 bases that match TRBD2. V was pared by 5 bases and J by 4 bases, with 14 bases of the junction left unmatched. This CDR3 is 17 amino acids long. The V gene's germline CDR1 is SGHTA and CDR2 FQGNSA. The CDR3 sequence: CASSPEELAGWKYEQYF. The CDR3 bases are TGTGCCAGCAGCCCCGAGGAACTAGCGGGGTGGAAGTACGAGCAGTACTTC.

The table lists this clonotype with a few counts. The chain recombines TRBV20-1 with TRBJ2-1, with D unclear. The CDR3 extends over 14 amino acids. V was pared by 5 bases and J by 5 bases, with 16 bases between. CDR1 is DFQATT and CDR2 is SNEGSKA in the germline V gene (reference sequence). The CDR3 sequence is CSAPDRLDDNEQFF. The CDR3 DNA reads TGCAGTGCTCCAGACCGATTGGACGACAATGAGCAGTTCTTC.

The count of this clonotype is one. Since a much larger clone is just one base distant, this may be a read error. The chain joins TRBV5-1 to TRBJ2-1, with D hard to call. CDR3 length: 16 amino acids. Germline CDR1 and CDR2: SGHRS and YFSETQ. The CDR3 region has the DNA TGCGCCAGCAGCTTGATAGGTCCCAGCTCCTACTATGAGCAGTTCTTC. Its protein product is CASSLIGPSSYYEQFF.

Ten or more counts support this clonotype. The genes are TRBV29-1 and TRBJ2-2; D is perhaps TRBD1 (5 bases). This CDR3 has 13 residues. V was trimmed by 3 bases and J by 2 bases, leaving 7 bases between them. CDR1 and CDR2 from the germline V gene are SQVTM and ANQGSEA. The CDR3 DNA reads TGCAGCGTTGACCAGGGAAACACCGGGGAGCTGTTTTTT. Translation gives CSVDQGNTGELFF.

This clonotype has ten or more counts. The CDR3 reads CASSHRPDASSYEQYF. The CDR3 bases are TGTGCCAGCAGTCACCGCCCGGACGCGAGCTCCTACGAGCAGTACTTC. This chain links TRBV7-9 with TRBJ2-7; D is uncertain. V gave up 6 bases and J gave up 0 bases, with 18 bases separating them. The germline V gene has CDR1 SEHNR and CDR2 FQNEAQ (reference sequence). The CDR3 has 16 amino acids.

This clonotype was observed many times. The chain couples TRBV12-3 or TRBV12-4 to TRBJ2-7; maybe TRBD2 (5 bases). There are 16 residues in the CDR3. V dropped 5 bases and J dropped 3 bases, with 20 bases sitting between them. CDR3 sequence: CASSASVGGLLYEQYF. CDR3 DNA: TGTGCCAGCAGTGCCTCCGTGGGCGGACTCCTCTACGAGCAGTACTTC.